A selection of T cell receptor beta chains follows, all from one sample in a study of blood T cell repertoires in COVID-19. The repertoire was sequenced with immunoSEQ multiplex PCR; TCRdb's copy has only in-frame clones and lacks some. The table shows about 140,000 clones, with 84% occurring only once. The sequenced sample was peripheral blood. These receptors were collected from a woman aged 55-70 years with acute or convalescent COVID-19. Each CDR3 is given with its conserved first and last residue. A D gene is named only where the DNA matches it firmly. Not every row has a clone size; where given, it reads once, few, many or a size class.

d_call j_call clone_size v_call cdr3_nt cdr3_aa
NA TRBJ2-5 NA TRBV10-3 TGTGCCATCAACGACGAGGCCAACCAAGAGACCCAGTACTTC CAINDEANQETQYF
NA TRBJ2-1 NA TRBV19 TGTGCCAGTAGTATTTGGGAAGGACTACCCCAATACAATGAGCAGTTCTTC CASSIWEGLPQYNEQFF
TRBD2 TRBJ2-1 once TRBV7-2 TGTGCCAGCACCGAATTCCTTAGCGGGAGAAATGAGCAGTTCTTC CASTEFLSGRNEQFF
TRBD2 TRBJ2-5 NA TRBV6-4 TGTGCCAGCAGCGCACTAGCGGGAGTTGGGGAGACCCAGTACTTC CASSALAGVGETQYF
NA TRBJ2-3 NA TRBV19 TGTGCCAGTAACCCCTTAGGCGGCTCCCTAAACACAGATACGCAGTATTTT CASNPLGGSLNTDTQYF
TRBD1 TRBJ1-1 NA TRBV29-1 TGCAGCGGGACAGGGAGGGGGACTGAAGCTTTCTTT CSGTGRGTEAFF
NA TRBJ2-7 NA TRBV29-1 TGCAGCGTTAGGTGGGGCGCGGAGCAGTACTTC CSVRWGAEQYF
NA TRBJ2-1 NA TRBV28 TGTGCCAGCCGCGAGGGGGGGGCGGTGGACAATGAGCAGTTCTTC CASREGGAVDNEQFF
NA TRBJ1-2 NA TRBV15 TGTGCCACCAGCAGAGATTTAGGTCAGGGAGGGTGGTATGGCTACACCTTC CATSRDLGQGGWYGYTF
NA TRBJ1-1 NA TRBV11-2 TGTGCCAGCAGCTTAGTTGCGACAACGAACACTGAAGCTTTCTTT CASSLVATTNTEAFF
NA TRBJ2-2 few TRBV29-1 TGCAGCGCCATGGTGGGACAGAACACCGGGGAGCTGTTTTTT CSAMVGQNTGELFF
TRBD1 TRBJ1-2 NA TRBV28 TGTGCCAGCAGTTTAACAGGGGCTGGCTACACCTTC CASSLTGAGYTF
NA TRBJ2-7 NA TRBV7-2 TGTGCCAGCAGCTTAGAACCAGGGATCTACGAGCAGTACTTC CASSLEPGIYEQYF
TRBD2 TRBJ2-7 NA TRBV3-1/TRBV3-2 TGTGCCAGCAGCCAACGTCCCGGGACTATTAAGATCGGCAGAATAGCCTACGAGCAGTACTTC CASSQRPGTIKIGRIAYEQYF
TRBD1 TRBJ1-1 NA TRBV7-3 TGTGCCAGCAGCCAAGGACAGGGGAGGTGGTCCACTGAAGCTTTCTTT CASSQGQGRWSTEAFF
TRBD2 TRBJ2-1 NA TRBV7-9 TGTGCCAGCAGCCTATGGACTAGCGGGAGAAATGAGCAGTTCTTC CASSLWTSGRNEQFF
NA TRBJ2-1 NA TRBV30 TGTGCCTGGAGTGCCCGCGCTATTCACGGTGAGCAGTTCTTC CAWSARAIHGEQFF
NA TRBJ1-1 NA TRBV7-3 TGTGCCAGCAGCTTAACCGGGCAGGGTTGGATCACTGAAGCTTTCTTT CASSLTGQGWITEAFF
TRBD1 TRBJ1-2 NA TRBV27 TGTGCCAGCAGACCAGGGGGCGGCCCAGCCCGCTATGGCTACACCTTC CASRPGGGPARYGYTF
TRBD1 TRBJ1-1 NA TRBV19 TGTGCCAGTAGCCCAACAGGGGCGCAAGCTTTCTTT CASSPTGAQAFF
TRBD2 TRBJ2-7 NA TRBV6-5 TGTGCCAGCAAGGAGACTAGCGGGGCCCCCCAATACTTC CASKETSGAPQYF
NA TRBJ1-2 NA TRBV3-1/TRBV3-2 TGTGCCAGCAGCCAAGAGGTTCGGTCGGGGAGCTACACCTTC CASSQEVRSGSYTF
TRBD1 TRBJ1-2 NA TRBV7-2 TGTGCCAGCAGCACCGGACAGGGTTGGGGCTACACCTTC CASSTGQGWGYTF
NA TRBJ1-1 once TRBV9 TGTGCCAGCAGCGGAGACCTCCCGCGGACTGAAGCTTTCTTT CASSGDLPRTEAFF
TRBD2 TRBJ2-3 NA TRBV5-1 TGCGCCAGCAGCTTGGGACTAGCGGGAGTAGCAGATACGCAGTATTTT CASSLGLAGVADTQYF
NA TRBJ2-7 NA TRBV4-3 TGCGCCAGCAGCCAAGATCGGGGTATCTACGAGCAGTACTTC CASSQDRGIYEQYF
TRBD2 TRBJ2-2 NA TRBV5-4 TGTGCCAGCAGCGCGGGGGTCCTAACCACGAACACCGGGGAGCTGTTTTTT CASSAGVLTTNTGELFF
NA TRBJ1-6 NA TRBV3-1/TRBV3-2 TGTGCCAGCAGCCAAGTTGTTTATAGATCACCCCTCCACTTT CASSQVVYRSPLHF
NA TRBJ1-5 NA TRBV5-6 TGTGCCAGCAGCCTAGCCCGGTCCCAGTATAGCAATCAGCCCCAGCATTTT CASSLARSQYSNQPQHF
TRBD1 TRBJ1-1 NA TRBV19 TGTGCCAGCGGACAGGGGTCTGGGAACACTGAAGCTTTCTTT CASGQGSGNTEAFF
TRBD2 TRBJ2-2 NA TRBV9 TGTGCCAGCAGCGCAGAGGGACTAGCGGACACCGGGGAGCTGTTTTTT CASSAEGLADTGELFF
NA TRBJ1-2 NA TRBV7-2 TGTGCCAGCAGTCAGGGAACGGGCAGCAACTATGGCTACACCTTC CASSQGTGSNYGYTF
TRBD2 TRBJ2-1 few TRBV7-2 TGTGCCAGCAGCGCTGATAGCGGGCCGTACAATGAGCAGTTCTTC CASSADSGPYNEQFF
NA TRBJ2-2 NA TRBV5-1 TGCGCCAGCAGCTTGGGTGTCCGGGCGAACACCGGGGAGCTGTTTTTT CASSLGVRANTGELFF
NA TRBJ1-2 NA TRBV10-2 TGCGCCAGCAGGGGGGCCGTATTGCTCTATGGCTACACCTTC CASRGAVLLYGYTF
NA TRBJ2-2 NA TRBV7-6 TGTGCCAGCAGCAGAGAGCGGACAGCTAAGGTCAGGGAGCTGTTTTTT CASSRERTAKVRELFF
TRBD2 TRBJ2-1 NA TRBV14 TGTGCCAGCAGCCAAGCGACGTGGCTAGCGGGAGGTTTCAATGAGCAGTTCTTC CASSQATWLAGGFNEQFF
TRBD2 TRBJ2-3 NA TRBV30 TGTGCCTGGAGTCTTTCGGGAGGGCCCTCTAGTACGCAGTATTTT CAWSLSGGPSSTQYF
NA TRBJ1-3 NA TRBV5-1 TGCGCCAGCGCCGCGCTAGGGGTCCCTGGAAACACCATATATTTT CASAALGVPGNTIYF
TRBD2 TRBJ2-7 few TRBV28 TGTGCCAGCAGTGCTAACGCAGCGGGAGCCTACGAGCAGTACTTC CASSANAAGAYEQYF
NA TRBJ1-2 NA TRBV28 TGTGCCAGCAGTCTGGACAGCCTATCTAGGGGCTACACCTTC CASSLDSLSRGYTF
TRBD1 TRBJ2-6 NA TRBV7-9 TGTGCCAGCACCCGGGACAGGCTACGCTTCTCTGGGGCCAACGTCCTGACTTTC CASTRDRLRFSGANVLTF